These T cell receptor beta chains were read from a single sample in a study of T-cell memory formation after mild COVID-19. TCRdb analysed the 5' RACE reads with MiXCR anew, one entry per CDR3 protein. Counted here are 250,000 or so distinct CDR3 sequences, more than 15% occurring once; the ten biggest clones make up 23%. Sequencing input: PBMCs or a T cell subset sorted from them (not recorded which). All receptors come from a man aged 18-30 years who had mild COVID-19 (a few samples of this study predate the infection). Cell type and time point are not known. The CDR3 runs from the conserved cysteine through the conserved F or W. A D gene is named only where the DNA matches it firmly. Clone size is shown for a subset of rows, as once, few, many or a class of expanded clone.

D: .
V: TRBV20-1
size: few
J: TRBJ2-3
CDR3: CSAREALLPRGGTDTQYF
DNA: TGCAGTGCTAGAGAGGCCCTCTTACCCAGGGGGGGTACAGATACGCAGTATTTT

D: .
V: TRBV4-3
size: few
J: TRBJ1-2
CDR3: CASSPSAGRNYGYTF
DNA: TGCGCCAGCAGCCCATCCGCGGGACGGAACTATGGCTACACCTTC

D: .
V: TRBV7-9
size: .
J: TRBJ2-6
CDR3: CASSPGTWPSVLTF
DNA: TGTGCCAGCAGCCCCGGGACATGGCCCTCCGTCCTGACTTTC

D: TRBD1
V: TRBV19
size: .
J: TRBJ2-1
CDR3: CASSIPGTEGIYNEQFF
DNA: TGTGCCAGTAGTATACCCGGGACAGAGGGAATCTACAATGAGCAGTTCTTC

D: .
V: TRBV10-3
size: .
J: TRBJ1-5
CDR3: CAISESRDSNQPQHF
DNA: TGTGCCATCAGTGAGTCGCGGGATAGCAATCAGCCCCAGCATTTT

D: .
V: TRBV7-2
size: .
J: TRBJ1-4
CDR3: CASSLDQGNNEKLFF
DNA: TGTGCCAGCAGCTTAGATCAGGGGAATAATGAAAAACTGTTTTTT

D: .
V: TRBV20-1
size: once
J: TRBJ2-3
CDR3: CSARDSGGATDTQYF
DNA: TGCAGTGCTAGAGATAGTGGGGGGGCAACGGATACGCAGTATTTT

D: .
V: TRBV9
size: .
J: TRBJ1-2
CDR3: CASSVGGDGGYTF
DNA: TGTGCCAGCAGCGTAGGGGGAGATGGAGGCTACACCTTC

D: .
V: TRBV25-1
size: few
J: TRBJ1-1
CDR3: CASSRDTNTEAFF
DNA: TGTGCCAGCAGCCGGGACACGAACACTGAAGCTTTCTTT

D: TRBD1
V: TRBV4-2
size: few
J: TRBJ2-7
CDR3: CASSQAGTGNEQYF
DNA: TGTGCCAGCAGCCAGGCCGGGACAGGGAACGAGCAGTACTTC

D: .
V: TRBV6-5
size: .
J: TRBJ2-1
CDR3: CASSYRGGGGLFF
DNA: TGTGCCAGCAGTTACCGAGGGGGAGGGGGCCTGTTCTTC

D: TRBD1
V: TRBV6-5
size: few
J: TRBJ1-1
CDR3: CASSPGTGKKAFF
DNA: TGTGCCAGCAGTCCAGGGACAGGGAAGAAAGCTTTCTTT

D: TRBD1
V: TRBV7-3
size: .
J: TRBJ2-2
CDR3: CASSYQGVNTGELFF
DNA: TGTGCCAGCAGCTACCAGGGGGTAAACACCGGGGAGCTGTTTTTT

D: .
V: TRBV28
size: few
J: TRBJ1-2
CDR3: CASRSPPGHVYGYTF
DNA: TGTGCCAGCAGGTCGCCCCCGGGACACGTCTATGGCTACACCTTC

D: .
V: TRBV6-2/TRBV6-3
size: few
J: TRBJ2-7
CDR3: CASALRIPSYEQYF
DNA: TGTGCCAGCGCGTTGCGGATACCATCCTACGAGCAGTACTTC

D: .
V: TRBV11-2
size: few
J: TRBJ2-2
CDR3: CASSPRSSANTGELFF
DNA: TGTGCCAGCAGCCCGAGGTCCTCCGCGAACACCGGGGAGCTGTTTTTT

D: TRBD2
V: TRBV7-2
size: few
J: TRBJ2-5
CDR3: CASSNGLAGGFQETQYF
DNA: TGTGCCAGCAGCAACGGACTAGCGGGGGGTTTCCAAGAGACCCAGTACTTC

D: .
V: TRBV12-3/TRBV12-4
size: many
J: TRBJ1-5
CDR3: CASRSGVYSNQPQHF
DNA: TGTGCCAGCAGATCAGGGGTCTATAGCAATCAGCCCCAGCATTTT

D: .
V: TRBV4-2
size: many
J: TRBJ2-3
CDR3: CASSQEYGGERSTDTQYF
DNA: TGTGCCAGCAGCCAAGAATACGGCGGGGAGCGATCCACAGATACGCAGTATTTT

D: TRBD2
V: TRBV12-3/TRBV12-4
size: few
J: TRBJ2-3
CDR3: CASRSGLAGFTDTQYF
DNA: TGTGCCAGCAGATCAGGACTAGCGGGATTCACAGATACGCAGTATTTT

D: .
V: TRBV5-1
size: few
J: TRBJ1-1
CDR3: CASTGGENTEAFF
DNA: TGCGCCAGCACCGGGGGAGAGAACACTGAAGCTTTCTTT

D: .
V: TRBV20-1
size: .
J: TRBJ2-3
CDR3: CSAQLEMSDTQYF
DNA: TGCAGTGCGCAACTAGAAATGTCAGATACGCAGTATTTT

D: .
V: TRBV6-5
size: .
J: TRBJ2-7
CDR3: CASSFRDGREQYF
DNA: TGTGCCAGCAGTTTCCGGGACGGACGAGAGCAGTACTTC

D: TRBD1
V: TRBV7-2
size: many
J: TRBJ1-6
CDR3: CASRPTGGSYNSPLHF
DNA: TGTGCCAGCAGGCCTACAGGGGGCTCCTATAATTCACCCCTCCACTTT

D: TRBD2
V: TRBV2
size: .
J: TRBJ2-1
CDR3: CASSSSGVEQFF
DNA: TGTGCCAGCAGCTCCAGCGGGGTGGAGCAGTTCTTC

D: .
V: TRBV5-1
size: .
J: TRBJ2-1
CDR3: CASSPLAGWNEQFF
DNA: TGCGCCAGCAGTCCCTTGGCGGGGTGGAATGAGCAGTTCTTC

D: .
V: TRBV5-1
size: .
J: TRBJ2-5
CDR3: CASSFTSHQETQYF
DNA: TGCGCCAGCAGCTTTACGTCTCATCAAGAGACCCAGTACTTC